This TCR beta chain was identified in a study of blood T cell repertoires in COVID-19. Study details: Sites in the United States, Italy and Spain provided acute and convalescent COVID-19 samples.

This CDR3 has 12 residues. Looked up from germline, CDR1 is LNHNV and CDR2 is YYDKDF (reference sequence). V was cut by 1 base and J by 9 bases, with 9 bases left in between. TCRdb's table, derived via immunoSEQ multiplex PCR, lists solely in-frame clones and lacks some. The sample comprises 200,000 to 250,000 clones, approximately 90% of which are singletons, and around 2.2% rests with the top ten. The receptor comes from a man under 40 who had recovered from COVID-19. The V and J genes are TRBV15 and TRBJ2-5, with a possible D match to TRBD2 (6 bases). The sequenced sample was peripheral blood. CDR3 residues: CATSRGGEAQYF. The CDR3 DNA reads as TGTGCCACCAGCAGAGGGGGGGAGGCCCAGTACTTC. The full variable domain, rest sourced from reference TRBV15 and TRBJ2-5, is DAMVIQNPRYQVTQFGKPVTLSCSQTLNHNVMYWYQQKSSQAPKLLFHYYDKDFNNEADTPDNFQSRRPNTSFCFLDIRSPGLGDTAMYLCATSRGGEAQYFGPGTRLLVL.